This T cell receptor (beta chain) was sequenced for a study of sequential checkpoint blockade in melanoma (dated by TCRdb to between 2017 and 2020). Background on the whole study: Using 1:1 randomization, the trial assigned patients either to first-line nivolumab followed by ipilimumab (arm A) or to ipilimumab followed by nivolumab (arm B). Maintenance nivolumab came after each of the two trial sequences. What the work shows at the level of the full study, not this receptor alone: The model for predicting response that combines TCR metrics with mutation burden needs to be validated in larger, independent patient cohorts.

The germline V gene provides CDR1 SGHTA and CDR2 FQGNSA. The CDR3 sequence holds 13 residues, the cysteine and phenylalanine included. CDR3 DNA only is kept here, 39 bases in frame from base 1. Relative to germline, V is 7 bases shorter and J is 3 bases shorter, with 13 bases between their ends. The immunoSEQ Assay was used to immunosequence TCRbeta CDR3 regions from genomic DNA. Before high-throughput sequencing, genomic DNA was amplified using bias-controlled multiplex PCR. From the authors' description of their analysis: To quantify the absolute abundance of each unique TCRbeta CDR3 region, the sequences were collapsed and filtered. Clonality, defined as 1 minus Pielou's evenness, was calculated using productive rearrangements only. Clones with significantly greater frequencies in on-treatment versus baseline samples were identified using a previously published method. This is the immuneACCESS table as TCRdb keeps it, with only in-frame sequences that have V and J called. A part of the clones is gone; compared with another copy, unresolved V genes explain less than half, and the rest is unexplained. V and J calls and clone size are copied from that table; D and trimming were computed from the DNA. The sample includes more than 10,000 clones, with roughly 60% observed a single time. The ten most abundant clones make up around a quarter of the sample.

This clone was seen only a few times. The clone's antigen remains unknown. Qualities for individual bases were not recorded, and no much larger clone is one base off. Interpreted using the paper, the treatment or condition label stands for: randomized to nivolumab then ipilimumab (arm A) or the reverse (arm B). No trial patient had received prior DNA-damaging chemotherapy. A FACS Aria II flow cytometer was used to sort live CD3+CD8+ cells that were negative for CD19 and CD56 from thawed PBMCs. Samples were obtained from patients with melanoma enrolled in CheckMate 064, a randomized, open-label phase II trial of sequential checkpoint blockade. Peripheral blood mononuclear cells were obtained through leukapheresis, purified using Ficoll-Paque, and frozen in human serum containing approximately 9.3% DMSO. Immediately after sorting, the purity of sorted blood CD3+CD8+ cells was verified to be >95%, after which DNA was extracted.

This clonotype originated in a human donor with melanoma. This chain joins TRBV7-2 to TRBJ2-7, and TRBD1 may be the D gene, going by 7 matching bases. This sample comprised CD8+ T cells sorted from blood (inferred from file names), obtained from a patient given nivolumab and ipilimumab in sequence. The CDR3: CASIPGDSYEQYF. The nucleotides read TGTGCCAGCATCCCGGGGGACAGCTACGAGCAGTACTTC.